Following are 30 T cell receptor beta chains from one sample sequenced in a study of T cell responses to AZD1222 COVID-19 vaccine (dated by TCRdb to the early 2020s). Receptors were amplified or captured by the immunoSEQ multiplex PCR assay. The table comes from immuneACCESS by way of TCRdb, which keeps in-frame sequences with V and J called. Part of the clones is missing from these tables; in studies checked, under half for an unresolved V gene and the rest for unknown reasons. A total of approximately 120,000 clones appear in this sample, 80% to 90% of them only once. Roughly 10% of the sample is held by the ten biggest clonotypes. Taken with the paper, the label for time point translates to: baseline before first vaccination. The source was peripheral blood, collected on day 0 of AZD1222 vaccination. The receptors were sampled from an adult in good health.

This sequence joins TRBV7-8 and TRBJ1-5; tentatively, D is TRBD1 (5 bases). This CDR3 contains 15 residues. Germline CDR1 is SGHVS and CDR2 is FQNEAQ. Trimming stripped 1 base from V and 2 bases from J, with 9 bases between. This CDR3 reads CASSLGGFGNQPQHF. In nucleotides, the CDR3 is TGTGCCAGCAGCTTAGGGGGGTTCGGCAATCAGCCCCAGCATTTT.

This clone appeared once. The rearrangement links TRBV5-1 to TRBJ2-2, with TRBD1 matching 12 bases. The trim removed 4 bases at V and 6 bases at J, leaving 4 bases unmatched. Germline V gene data show CDR1 as SGHRS and CDR2 as YFSETQ. The CDR3 is 15 residues long. CDR3 amino acids: CASSVGTGGPGELFF. Here the CDR3 DNA reads TGCGCCAGCAGCGTAGGGACAGGGGGCCCCGGGGAGCTGTTTTTT.

The J gene is TRBJ2-1, the V gene TRBV30; no firm D call. V lost 0 bases to trimming and J lost 8 bases, with 8 bases between them. The CDR3 contains 12 residues. Germline V gene sequence: CDR1 GTSNPN, CDR2 SVGIG (reference sequence). CDR3 sequence (DNA): TGTGCCTGGAGTGTACAGAGCCATGAGCAGTTCTTC. This sequence encodes CAWSVQSHEQFF.

The chain couples TRBV7-3 to TRBJ2-5; maybe TRBD2 (5 bases). Germline V gives CDR1 SGHTA, CDR2 FQGTGA. The CDR3 has 13 amino acids. V was clipped by 5 bases and J by 7 bases, with 14 bases between them. CDR3 region: CASSMGGPMTQYF. CDR3 DNA: TGTGCCAGCAGCATGGGCGGGCCAATGACCCAGTACTTC.

This clone was seen once. The chain's CDR3 is CASSLIQGFAGVDEQFF. In DNA form, the CDR3 reads TGCGCCAGCAGCCTTATTCAGGGGTTTGCGGGAGTCGATGAGCAGTTCTTC. V gene TRBV5-1 combines with J gene TRBJ2-1; D is perhaps TRBD2 (7 bases). The CDR3 runs to 17 residues. The germline gives CDR1 SGHRS, CDR2 YFSETQ. Trimming stripped 4 bases from V and 8 bases from J, with 25 bases between.

The chain recombines TRBV18 with TRBJ1-6; tentative D call: TRBD1 (6 bases). V lost 5 bases to trimming and J lost 6 bases, with 14 bases between them. This CDR3 region has 15 residues. Per the germline V gene, CDR1 is KGHSH and CDR2 is LQKENI. The CDR3 protein is CASSSQQGPNSPLHF. Written as DNA, the CDR3 is TGTGCCAGCTCATCCCAACAGGGACCTAATTCACCCCTCCACTTT.

The chain is built from TRBV28 and TRBJ1-4; D not certain. From germline, CDR1 is MDHEN and CDR2 SYDVKM. V shed 2 bases and J shed 0 bases, with 4 bases lying between them. The CDR3 has 14 residues. The chain's CDR3 is CASSLRATNEKLFF. The CDR3 region has the DNA TGTGCCAGCAGTTTACGTGCAACTAATGAAAAACTGTTTTTT.

This rearrangement joins TRBV5-1 to TRBJ1-4, with TRBD1 matching over 8 bases. The CDR3 loop spans 15 amino acids. The V gene end was trimmed by 3 bases and the J gene end by 5 bases; junction bases not matched to a gene: 6. Germline CDR1 and CDR2: SGHRS and YFSETQ. The CDR3 DNA sequence: TGCGCCAGCAGCTCCCATCAGGGGGCGAATGAAAAACTGTTTTTT. As protein: CASSSHQGANEKLFF.

The chain uses TRBV5-5 and TRBJ1-1, with 8 bases lining up with TRBD1. V shed 4 bases, J shed 1 base, and the junction held 9 bases outside the gene matches. The CDR3 runs to 16 residues. Germline assignment: CDR1 SGHKS and CDR2 YYEKEE (reference sequence). CDR3 loop: CASSPVRDRGNTEAFF. The CDR3 DNA sequence: TGTGCCAGCAGCCCCGTGAGAGACAGGGGGAACACTGAAGCTTTCTTT.

The chain joins TRBV4-1 to TRBJ2-1, with TRBD2 as a possible D gene (6 bases). Germline assignment: CDR1 MGHRA and CDR2 YSYEKL. Deletions cut 0 bases from V and 9 bases from J, with 21 bases between. The CDR3 has 17 amino acids. CDR3 region: CASSQDRAEGRGSEQFF. CDR3 bases: TGCGCCAGCAGCCAAGATAGGGCGGAGGGCCGGGGGTCTGAGCAGTTCTTC.

This rearrangement joins TRBV5-1 to TRBJ2-7; D not resolved. The CDR3 extends over 12 amino acids. V shed 5 bases and J shed 3 bases, with 9 bases lying between them. Germline CDR1 SGHRS, CDR2 YFSETQ. DNA for the CDR3: TGCGCCAGCAGTGCTGGCGGCTACGAGCAGTACTTC. It translates to CASSAGGYEQYF.

The rearrangement joins TRBV7-8 to TRBJ1-5, with D hard to call. Trimming shortened V by 1 base and J by 4 bases, and 8 bases separated the two germline ends. The CDR3 length is 14 residues. The germline CDR1 and CDR2 sequences are SGHVS and FQNEAQ. In DNA form, the CDR3 reads TGTGCCAGCAGCTTAGGTCAGTTGAATCAGCCCCAGCATTTT. Protein sequence: CASSLGQLNQPQHF.

This clone was observed a single time. The rearrangement joins TRBV4-1 to TRBJ2-1; TRBD2 is a possible D gene (6 bases). V lost 1 base, J lost 6 bases, and 10 bases lay in between. The CDR3 contains 14 residues. Germline lookup yields CDR1 MGHRA and CDR2 YSYEKL. The chain's CDR3 is CASSQGLVTNEQFF. CDR3 bases: TGCGCCAGCAGCCAAGGACTAGTTACCAATGAGCAGTTCTTC.

V and J are TRBV20-1 and TRBJ2-2; no firm D call. The CDR3 loop spans 15 amino acids. From germline, CDR1 is DFQATT and CDR2 SNEGSKA (reference sequence). V shed 3 bases and J shed 1 base, with 12 bases lying between them. Written as DNA, the CDR3 is TGCAGTGCTAGTTCTACAAATCAGAACACCGGGGAGCTGTTTTTT. Its protein product is CSASSTNQNTGELFF.

The J gene is TRBJ2-3, the V gene TRBV19; D is possibly TRBD2 (6 bases). V was pared by 5 bases and J by 3 bases, with 15 bases between. Germline V lookup: CDR1 LNHDA, CDR2 SQIVND (reference sequence). The length of the CDR3 is 15 residues. The CDR3 coding sequence is TGTGCCAGTAGTCCCACGGGGGTTTTGACAGATACGCAGTATTTT. Protein: CASSPTGVLTDTQYF.

The gene calls are TRBV5-1 and TRBJ2-7; D may be TRBD1 or TRBD2 (5 bases each). V gave up 2 bases and J gave up 2 bases, with 11 bases separating them. The CDR3 covers 14 residues. Per germline, CDR1 SGHRS and CDR2 YFSETQ. The CDR3 DNA reads as TGCGCCAGCAGCTTCCGGGACGGAACCTACGAGCAGTACTTC. Translated: CASSFRDGTYEQYF.

As DNA, the CDR3 is TGTGCCAGTAGTGGGACGGGGAGCTCCTACGAGCAGTACTTC. Translated: CASSGTGSSYEQYF. The rearrangement uses TRBV19 and TRBJ2-7, with D perhaps assigned TRBD1 or TRBD2 (5 bases each). The CDR3 contains 14 residues. Germline V gene data show CDR1 as LNHDA and CDR2 as SQIVND (reference sequence). Trimming took off 5 bases at V and 0 bases at J, with 11 bases between the two ends.

The J gene is TRBJ2-1, the V gene TRBV7-2; 9 positions agree with TRBD2. The length of the CDR3 is 14 residues. The trim removed 5 bases at V and 9 bases at J, leaving 8 bases unmatched. CDR1 is SGHTA and CDR2 is FQGNSA in the germline V gene. CDR3 region: CASSAWTSEIEQFF. Written as DNA, the CDR3 is TGTGCCAGCAGCGCCTGGACTAGCGAAATTGAGCAGTTCTTC.

V is TRBV6-2 or TRBV6-3 and J is TRBJ2-7; no definite D call. CDR3 length: 11 amino acids. Germline CDR1 is MNHEY and CDR2 is SVGEGT. Trimming removed 2 bases at V and 5 bases at J, with 4 bases between. The CDR3 bases are TGTGCCAGCAGTTACCGGGACGAGCAGTACTTC. Its translation: CASSYRDEQYF.

This chain uses TRBV9 with TRBJ2-3; D is possibly TRBD1 (5 bases). The V gene lost 4 bases and the J gene lost 2 bases, with 14 bases spanning the gap. The CDR3 is made up of 15 amino acids. Germline V gives CDR1 SGDLS, CDR2 YYNGEE. The CDR3: CASSPRQRPTDTQYF. The CDR3 coding sequence is TGTGCCAGCAGCCCAAGACAGAGACCCACAGATACGCAGTATTTT.

The rearrangement joins TRBV21-1 to TRBJ2-7; the table calls TRBD1, which could not be checked here. TRBV21-1 is deemed a pseudogene. CDR3 length: 16 amino acids. The CDR3, as DNA: TGTGCCAGCAGCCGGAGACAGGACAGGGACCGCTACGAGCAGTACTTC. This encodes CASSRRQDRDRYEQYF.

The rearrangement links TRBV28 to TRBJ1-1, with unresolved D. The CDR3 is made up of 14 amino acids. The germline V gene has CDR1 MDHEN and CDR2 SYDVKM. With 7 bases removed from V and 0 bases from J, the gap between germline ends came to 12 bases. CDR3 DNA sequence: TGTGCCAGCACCCTGGCAGGTTTGAACACTGAAGCTTTCTTT. The encoded protein is CASTLAGLNTEAFF. The full variable domain, in which reference TRBV28 and TRBJ1-1 provide the parts outside the CDR3, is DVKVTQSSRYLVKRTGEKVFLECVQDMDHENMFWYRQDPGLGLRLIYFSYDVKMKEKGDIPEGYSVSREKKERFSLILESASTNQTSMYLCASTLAGLNTEAFFGQGTRLTVV.

The V gene is TRBV3-1 (or the pseudogene TRBV3-2), the J gene TRBJ1-1, with TRBD1 matching 8 bases. This CDR3 has 18 amino acids. Germline V CDR1 and CDR2: LGHDT, YNNKEL (reference sequence). Trimming cost V 4 bases and J 4 bases; bases outside gene matches: 17. Written as DNA, the CDR3 is TGTGCCAGCAGCCCAGGGGGCCTCCCCGGTCAACGTATCACTGAAGCTTTCTTT. This encodes CASSPGGLPGQRITEAFF.

The chain employs TRBV6-1 and TRBJ1-5; a possible D gene is TRBD1 (5 bases). From germline, CDR1 is MNHNS and CDR2 SASEGT. This CDR3 has 15 residues. Trimming cost V 7 bases and J 0 bases, with 13 bases left between them. The CDR3 is CASNDGGISNQPQHF. As DNA, the CDR3 is TGTGCCAGCAATGATGGGGGGATTAGCAATCAGCCCCAGCATTTT.

In its sample, this clone was seen a few times. The chain couples TRBV19 to TRBJ2-7; D is possibly TRBD1 (6 bases). The CDR3 length is 15 residues. The germline V and J ends were trimmed by 3 bases and 5 bases, with 17 bases remaining between them. Germline V gene lookup returns CDR1 LNHDA and CDR2 SQIVND (reference sequence). CDR3 in DNA: TGTGCCAGTAGTATCTGGGGCAGGGGAGTCAACGAGCAGTACTTC. Translated, it gives CASSIWGRGVNEQYF. The full variable domain, completed using reference TRBV19 and TRBJ2-7, is DGGITQSPKYLFRKEGQNVTLSCEQNLNHDAMYWYRQDPGQGLRLIYYSQIVNDFQKGDIAEGYSVSREKKESFPLTVTSAQKNPTAFYLCASSIWGRGVNEQYFGPGTRLTVT.

On this clone: Other nucleotide sequences from this sample produce the same CDR3. The chain combines TRBV2 with TRBJ2-5; D remains ambiguous. This CDR3 comprises 11 residues. V was pared by 2 bases and J by 4 bases, with 2 bases between. Germline V gene data show CDR1 as SNHLY and CDR2 as FYNNEI. This CDR3 is CASSERETQYF. The CDR3 DNA reads as TGTGCCAGCAGTGAACGAGAGACCCAGTACTTC.

V and J are TRBV5-4 and TRBJ2-1; no clear D gene. Deletions cut 4 bases from V and 6 bases from J, with 14 bases between. Germline V lookup: CDR1 SGHNT, CDR2 YYREEE (reference sequence). The CDR3 consists of 14 residues. The DNA for the CDR3 is TGTGCCAGCAGCCGAAGTATCTACAGCAATGAGCAGTTCTTC. It translates to CASSRSIYSNEQFF.

J is TRBJ1-2 and V is TRBV7-2, with 8 bases fitting TRBD1. J lost 2 bases, V lost 5 bases, and 19 bases had no gene match. The CDR3 loop spans 19 amino acids. Germline CDR1 and CDR2: SGHTA and FQGNSA. CDR3 nucleotide sequence: TGTGCCAGCAGCCATACTAGTAGGGGCGCAGGGGGCTTCAACTATGGCTACACCTTC. This gives the protein CASSHTSRGAGGFNYGYTF.

The V and J genes are TRBV4-1 and TRBJ2-1; 12 bases are shared with TRBD2. Germline V gene sequence: CDR1 MGHRA, CDR2 YSYEKL. This CDR3 contains 18 residues. V gave up 1 base and J gave up 4 bases; unmatched junction bases: 8. For the CDR3, the DNA is TGCGCCAGCAGCCAAGCTAGCGGGAGGGCCTGGTGGTACAATGAGCAGTTCTTC. Encoded protein: CASSQASGRAWWYNEQFF.

This clone was detected only once. This sequence joins TRBV2 and TRBJ1-1; unclear D gene. Per germline, CDR1 SNHLY and CDR2 FYNNEI. Trimming removed 6 bases from V and 0 bases from J, with 11 bases in between. CDR3 length: 14 residues. In DNA, the CDR3 is TGTGCCAGCAGCCTAGGGAGGATGAACACTGAAGCTTTCTTT. Translated, it gives CASSLGRMNTEAFF.